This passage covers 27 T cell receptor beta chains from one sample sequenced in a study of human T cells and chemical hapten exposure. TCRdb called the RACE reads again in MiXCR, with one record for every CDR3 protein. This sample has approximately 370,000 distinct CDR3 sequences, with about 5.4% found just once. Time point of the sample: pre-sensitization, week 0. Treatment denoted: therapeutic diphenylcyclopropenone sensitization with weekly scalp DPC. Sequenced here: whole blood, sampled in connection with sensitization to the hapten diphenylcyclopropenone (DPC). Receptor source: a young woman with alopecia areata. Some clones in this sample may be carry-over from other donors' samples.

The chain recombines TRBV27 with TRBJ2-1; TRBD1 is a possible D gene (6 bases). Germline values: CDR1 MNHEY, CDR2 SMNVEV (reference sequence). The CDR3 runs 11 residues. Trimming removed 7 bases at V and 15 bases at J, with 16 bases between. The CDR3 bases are TGTGCCAGCACCCAGGGGCATGTACTGTTCTTC. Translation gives CASTQGHVLFF.

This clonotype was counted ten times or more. The CDR3 spells CASSLQGSYGYTF. The CDR3, as DNA: TGTGCCAGCAGTTTACAGGGGTCTTATGGCTACACCTTC. The J gene is TRBJ1-2, the V gene TRBV27; D perhaps matches TRBD1 (6 bases). Germline V gene data show CDR1 as MNHEY and CDR2 as SMNVEV (reference sequence). V lost 2 bases to trimming and J lost 5 bases, with 9 bases between them. This CDR3 contains 13 residues.

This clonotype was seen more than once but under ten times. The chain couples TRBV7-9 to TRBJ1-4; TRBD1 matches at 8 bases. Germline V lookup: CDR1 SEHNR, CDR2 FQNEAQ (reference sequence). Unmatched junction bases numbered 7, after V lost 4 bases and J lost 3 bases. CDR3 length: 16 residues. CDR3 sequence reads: CASSSDPGGPNEKLFF. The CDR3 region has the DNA TGTGCCAGCAGCTCTGACCCAGGGGGCCCTAATGAAAAACTGTTTTTT.

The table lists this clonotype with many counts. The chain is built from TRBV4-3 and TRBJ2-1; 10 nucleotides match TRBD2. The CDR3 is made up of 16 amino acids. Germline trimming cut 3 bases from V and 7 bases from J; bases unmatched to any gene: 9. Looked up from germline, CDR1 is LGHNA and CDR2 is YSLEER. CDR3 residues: CASSHIAGGPPNEQFF. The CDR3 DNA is TGCGCCAGCAGCCATATAGCGGGGGGACCGCCTAATGAGCAGTTCTTC.

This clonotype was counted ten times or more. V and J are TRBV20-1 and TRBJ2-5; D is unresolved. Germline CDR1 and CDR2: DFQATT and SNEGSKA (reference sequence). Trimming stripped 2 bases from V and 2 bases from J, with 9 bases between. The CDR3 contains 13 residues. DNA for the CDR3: TGCAGTGCTAGATTTGGGCAACAAGAGACCCAGTACTTC. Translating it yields CSARFGQQETQYF.

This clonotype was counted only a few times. CDR3 in DNA: TGTGCCAGCAGTGTACCGGGAGACAGGGAAAAACTGTTTTTT. It yields the protein CASSVPGDREKLFF. V is TRBV25-1 and J is TRBJ1-4, with a weak D call TRBD1 (6 bases). Per germline, CDR1 MGHDK and CDR2 SYGVNS. Trimming pared 4 bases from V and 8 bases from J, leaving 14 bases between. The CDR3 has 14 residues.

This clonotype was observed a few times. CDR3 DNA sequence: TGTGCCACTGCCGTTACCAGCGGGGGGCGTGAGCAGTTCTTC. Protein: CATAVTSGGREQFF. The chain joins TRBV7-9 to TRBJ2-1, with 9 bases aligning to TRBD2. J lost 9 bases, V lost 10 bases, and 13 bases had no gene match. CDR3 length: 14 amino acids. The germline CDR1 and CDR2 sequences are SEHNR and FQNEAQ (reference sequence).

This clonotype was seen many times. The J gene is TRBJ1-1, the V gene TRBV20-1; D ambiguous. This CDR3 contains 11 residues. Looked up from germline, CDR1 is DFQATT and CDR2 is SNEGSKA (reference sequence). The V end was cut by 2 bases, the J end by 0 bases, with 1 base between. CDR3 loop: CSARMNTEAFF. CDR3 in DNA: TGCAGTGCTAGAATGAACACTGAAGCTTTCTTT.

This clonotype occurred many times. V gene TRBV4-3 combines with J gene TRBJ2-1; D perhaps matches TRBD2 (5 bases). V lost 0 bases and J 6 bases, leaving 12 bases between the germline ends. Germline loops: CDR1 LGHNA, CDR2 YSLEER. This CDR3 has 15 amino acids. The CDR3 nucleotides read TGCGCCAGCAGCCAAGATAACGGGAAGGGCAATGAGCAGTTCTTC. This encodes CASSQDNGKGNEQFF.

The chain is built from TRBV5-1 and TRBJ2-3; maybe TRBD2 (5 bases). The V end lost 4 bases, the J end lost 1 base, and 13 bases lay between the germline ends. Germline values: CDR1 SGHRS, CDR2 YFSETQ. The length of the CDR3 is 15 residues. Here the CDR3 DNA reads TGCGCCAGCAGCGCTATGACTATGGGCACAGATACGCAGTATTTT. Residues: CASSAMTMGTDTQYF.

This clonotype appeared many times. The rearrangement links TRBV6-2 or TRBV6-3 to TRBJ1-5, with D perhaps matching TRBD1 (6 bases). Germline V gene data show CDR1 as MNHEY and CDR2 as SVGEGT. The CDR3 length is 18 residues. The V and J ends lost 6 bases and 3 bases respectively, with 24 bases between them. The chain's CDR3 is CASSLIENYREDNQPQHF. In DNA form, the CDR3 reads TGTGCCAGCAGCCTAATAGAGAATTACAGGGAGGACAATCAGCCCCAGCATTTT.

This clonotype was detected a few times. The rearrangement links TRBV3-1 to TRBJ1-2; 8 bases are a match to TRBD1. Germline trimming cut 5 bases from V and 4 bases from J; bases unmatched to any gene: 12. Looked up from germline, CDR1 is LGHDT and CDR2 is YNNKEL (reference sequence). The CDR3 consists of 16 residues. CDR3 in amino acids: CASSLTGAGAIYGYTF. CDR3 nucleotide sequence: TGTGCCAGCAGCTTGACAGGGGCAGGGGCCATCTATGGCTACACCTTC.

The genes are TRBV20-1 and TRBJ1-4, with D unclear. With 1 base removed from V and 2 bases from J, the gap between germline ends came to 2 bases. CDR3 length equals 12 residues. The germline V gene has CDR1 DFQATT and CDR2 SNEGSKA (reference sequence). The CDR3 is CSARATNEKLFF. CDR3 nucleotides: TGCAGTGCTAGAGCCACTAATGAAAAACTGTTTTTT.

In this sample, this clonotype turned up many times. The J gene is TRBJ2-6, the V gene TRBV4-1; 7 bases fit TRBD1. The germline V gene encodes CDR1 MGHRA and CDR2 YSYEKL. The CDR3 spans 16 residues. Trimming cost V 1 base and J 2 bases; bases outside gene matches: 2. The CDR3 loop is CASSQVRGTGANVLTF. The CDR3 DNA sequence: TGCGCCAGCAGCCAAGTCAGGGGGACTGGGGCCAACGTCCTGACTTTC.

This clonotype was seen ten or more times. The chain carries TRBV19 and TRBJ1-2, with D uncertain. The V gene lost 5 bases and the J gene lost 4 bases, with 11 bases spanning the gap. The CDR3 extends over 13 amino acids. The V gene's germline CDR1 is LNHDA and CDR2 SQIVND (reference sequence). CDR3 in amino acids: CASSPLRLYGYTF. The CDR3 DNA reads TGTGCCAGTAGTCCACTTCGCCTCTATGGCTACACCTTC.

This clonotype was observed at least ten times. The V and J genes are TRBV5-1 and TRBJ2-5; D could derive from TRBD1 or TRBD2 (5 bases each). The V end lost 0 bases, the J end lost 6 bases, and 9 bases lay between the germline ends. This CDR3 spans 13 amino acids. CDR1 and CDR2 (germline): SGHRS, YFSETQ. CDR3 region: CASSLAGGQTQYF. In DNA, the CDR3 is TGCGCCAGCAGCTTGGCTGGGGGACAGACCCAGTACTTC.

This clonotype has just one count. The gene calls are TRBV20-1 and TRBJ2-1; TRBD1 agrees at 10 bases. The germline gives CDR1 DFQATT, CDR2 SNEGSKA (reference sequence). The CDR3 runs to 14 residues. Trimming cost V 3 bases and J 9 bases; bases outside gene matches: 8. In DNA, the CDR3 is TGCAGTGCTAGTGAGGGACAGGGGTATGTTGAGCAGTTCTTC. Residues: CSASEGQGYVEQFF.

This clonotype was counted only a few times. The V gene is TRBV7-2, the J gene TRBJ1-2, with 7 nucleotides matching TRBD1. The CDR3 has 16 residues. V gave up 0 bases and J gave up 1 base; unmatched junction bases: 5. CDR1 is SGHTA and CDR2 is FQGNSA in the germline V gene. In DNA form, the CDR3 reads TGTGCCAGCAGCTTAGCGCCGGGACAGATTAACTATGGCTACACCTTC. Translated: CASSLAPGQINYGYTF.

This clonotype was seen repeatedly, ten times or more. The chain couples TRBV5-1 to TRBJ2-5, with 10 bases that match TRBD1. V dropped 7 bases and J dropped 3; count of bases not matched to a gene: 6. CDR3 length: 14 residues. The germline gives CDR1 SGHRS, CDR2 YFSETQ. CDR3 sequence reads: CASGLDRGEETQYF. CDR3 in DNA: TGCGCCAGCGGTTTGGACAGGGGGGAAGAGACCCAGTACTTC.

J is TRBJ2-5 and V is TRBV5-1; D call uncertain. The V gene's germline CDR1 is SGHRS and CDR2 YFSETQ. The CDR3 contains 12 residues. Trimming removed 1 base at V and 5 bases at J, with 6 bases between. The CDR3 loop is CASSLFLETQYF. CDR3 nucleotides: TGCGCCAGCAGCTTGTTTTTGGAGACCCAGTACTTC.

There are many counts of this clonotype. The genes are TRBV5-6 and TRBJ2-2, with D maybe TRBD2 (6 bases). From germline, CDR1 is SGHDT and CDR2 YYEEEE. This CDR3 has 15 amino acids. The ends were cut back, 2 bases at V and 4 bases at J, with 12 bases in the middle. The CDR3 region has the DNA TGTGCCAGCAGCTTTCAGGGAGGTGTCACCGGGGAGCTGTTTTTT. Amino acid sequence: CASSFQGGVTGELFF.

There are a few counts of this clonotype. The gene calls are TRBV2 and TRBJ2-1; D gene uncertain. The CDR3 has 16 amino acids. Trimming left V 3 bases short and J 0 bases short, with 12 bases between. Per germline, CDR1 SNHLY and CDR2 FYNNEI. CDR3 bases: TGTGCCAGCAGTGAGCTGGGTAGAAGCTCCTACAATGAGCAGTTCTTC. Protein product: CASSELGRSSYNEQFF.

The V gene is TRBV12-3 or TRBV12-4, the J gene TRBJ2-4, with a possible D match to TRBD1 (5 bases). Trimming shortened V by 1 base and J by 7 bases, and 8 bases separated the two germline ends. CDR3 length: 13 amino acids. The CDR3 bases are TGTGCCAGCAGTTTAGGGGGCAATAACATTCAGTACTTC. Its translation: CASSLGGNNIQYF.

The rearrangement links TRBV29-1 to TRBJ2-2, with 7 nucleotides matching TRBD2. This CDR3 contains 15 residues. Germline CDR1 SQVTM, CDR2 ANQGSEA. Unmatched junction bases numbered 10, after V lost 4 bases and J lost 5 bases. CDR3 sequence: CSVGNPGGWTGELFF. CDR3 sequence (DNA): TGCAGCGTTGGTAACCCGGGGGGTTGGACCGGGGAGCTGTTTTTT.

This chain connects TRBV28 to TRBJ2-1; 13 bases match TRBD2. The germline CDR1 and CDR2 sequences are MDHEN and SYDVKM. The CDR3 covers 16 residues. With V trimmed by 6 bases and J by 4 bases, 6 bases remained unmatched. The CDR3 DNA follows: TGTGCCAGCAGATCCCGACTAGCGGGGGGATACAATGAGCAGTTCTTC. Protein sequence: CASRSRLAGGYNEQFF.

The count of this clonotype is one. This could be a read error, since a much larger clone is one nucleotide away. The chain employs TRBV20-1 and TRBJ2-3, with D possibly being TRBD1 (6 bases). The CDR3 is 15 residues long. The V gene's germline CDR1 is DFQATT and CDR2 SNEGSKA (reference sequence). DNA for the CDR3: TGCAGTGCTAGGGCCATGGCAGGGGCGACAGATACGCCGTATTTT. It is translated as CSARAMAGATDTPYF.

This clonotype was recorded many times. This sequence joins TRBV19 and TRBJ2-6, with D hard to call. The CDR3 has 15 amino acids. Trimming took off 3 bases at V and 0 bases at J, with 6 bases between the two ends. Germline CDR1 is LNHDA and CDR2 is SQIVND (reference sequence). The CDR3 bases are TGTGCCAGTAGTATCCGGTCCTCTGGGGCCAACGTCCTGACTTTC. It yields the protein CASSIRSSGANVLTF.